Reported below is one TCR beta chain. This table comes from immunoSEQ multiplex PCR, and its TCRdb copy is limited to in-frame clones, with some not included. Counted here are 75,000 to 100,000 clones, around 79% occurring once; the ten biggest clones make up 5.3%. These data are taken from a study of a mutant IDH1 vaccine in newly diagnosed glioma. Study information: Radiotherapy, temozolomide, or both had been given previously, and both were given to most.

In germline, CDR1 is WNHNN, CDR2 SYGVQD (reference sequence). This CDR3 comprises 13 residues. V was cut by 8 bases and J by 1 base, with 9 bases left in between. Time point given: baseline, week 1 (first vaccination visit). Treatment reported: pre-vaccination baseline after standard-of-care therapy. The receptor's source is a man aged 35-49 years with glioma. Some clones in this sample may be carry-over from other donors' samples. This chain connects TRBV10-1 to TRBJ1-3; D perhaps matches TRBD1 (6 bases). The material sequenced was PBMCs, taken from a glioma patient treated with radiotherapy, temozolomide or both. Written as DNA, the CDR3 is TGCGCCAGCGGCGGACAGTCTGGAAACACCATATATTTT. It translates to CASGGQSGNTIYF.